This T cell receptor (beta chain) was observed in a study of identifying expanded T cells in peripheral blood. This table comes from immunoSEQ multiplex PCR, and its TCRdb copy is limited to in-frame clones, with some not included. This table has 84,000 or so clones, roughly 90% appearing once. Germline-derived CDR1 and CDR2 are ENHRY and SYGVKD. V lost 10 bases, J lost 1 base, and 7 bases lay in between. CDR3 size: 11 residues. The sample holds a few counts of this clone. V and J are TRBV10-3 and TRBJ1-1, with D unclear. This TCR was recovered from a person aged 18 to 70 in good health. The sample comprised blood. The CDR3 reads CASQENTEAFF. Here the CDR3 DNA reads TGTGCCAGCCAAGAGAACACTGAAGCTTTCTTT.